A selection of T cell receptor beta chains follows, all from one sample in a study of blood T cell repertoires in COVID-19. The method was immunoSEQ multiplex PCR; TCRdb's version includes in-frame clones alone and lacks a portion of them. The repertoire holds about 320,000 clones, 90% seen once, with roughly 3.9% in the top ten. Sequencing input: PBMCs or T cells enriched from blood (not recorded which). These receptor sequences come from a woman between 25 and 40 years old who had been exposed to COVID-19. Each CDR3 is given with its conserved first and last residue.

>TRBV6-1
CASSESGRAGRQPQHF
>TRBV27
CASSPRTGGNEQYF
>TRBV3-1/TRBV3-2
CASSQDGSSGNTIYF
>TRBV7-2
CASSSTGGGYGYTF
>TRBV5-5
CASSPPGQGIYPLHF
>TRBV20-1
CSASTASTDTQYF
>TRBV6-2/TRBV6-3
CASSGGLAVTRTDTQYF
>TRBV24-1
CATSGRLATDTQYF
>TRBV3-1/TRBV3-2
CASSQVPGQNSPLHF
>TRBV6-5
CASSYARAYGYTF
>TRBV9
CASKAGQGTDTQYF
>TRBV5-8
CASSRRRGSYNEQFF
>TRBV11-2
CASSRTGVDNSPLHF
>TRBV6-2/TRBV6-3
CASSYARVSNTEAFF
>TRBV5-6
CASSYQRNTQYF
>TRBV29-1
CSVGQGRQPQHF
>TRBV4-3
CASSQWTNVLALYGYTF
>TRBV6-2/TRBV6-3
CASSYSIRDRDPDGPQHF
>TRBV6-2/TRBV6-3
CASSSKPYEQYF
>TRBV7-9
CASSPRRDYRGSGNTIYF
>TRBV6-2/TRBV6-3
CASSYPMGQGPGGYTF
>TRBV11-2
CASSPQGARNTEAFF
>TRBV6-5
CASSYSGDSPLHF
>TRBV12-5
CASGSLGGTEAFF
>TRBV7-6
CASSLGNRDSDDTQYF
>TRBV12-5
CASGIQGQLYTEAFF
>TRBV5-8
CASSSLLSTGNTEAFF